The 23 T cell receptor beta chains given below trace back to one sample, sequenced in a study of blood T cells in healthy people across ages. Primers used in a second PCR of roughly 6 to 12 cycles were a sample-barcoded 5' primer and a J-beta primer mix. TCRdb re-called the 5' RACE reads through MiXCR, storing one row per CDR3 protein. The repertoire holds some 760,000 distinct CDR3 sequences, with 25% as singletons. These same records also appear under a second study, on T cells of mothers and their children.

The sample consisted of blood. Every receptor here comes from a boy aged 5-17 years in good health.

This clonotype has more than one count but fewer than ten. The gene calls are TRBV27 and TRBJ2-5; D is unclear. The tail of the sequence fits TRBJ2-7 better, so the J call may be wrong. CDR1 and CDR2 (germline): MNHEY, SMNVEV (reference sequence). The CDR3 has 14 residues. The CDR3 DNA sequence: TGTGCCAGCAGTGCCCAGATTTCAGCCTACGAGCAGTACTTC. Translation gives CASSAQISAYEQYF.

The CDR3 protein is CASSLGGDTSTDTQYF. CDR3 nucleotides: TGCGCCAGCAGCTTGGGCGGGGATACTAGCACAGATACGCAGTATTTT. The rearrangement uses TRBV5-1 and TRBJ2-3, with D maybe TRBD2 (6 bases). The germline gives CDR1 SGHRS, CDR2 YFSETQ. The CDR3 totals 16 residues. V was trimmed by 0 bases and J by 0 bases, leaving 11 bases between them.

This clonotype was counted only a few times. The rearrangement joins TRBV18 to TRBJ2-4; D is unclear. This CDR3 is built from 16 residues. Between the trimmed V and J ends, which lost 0 bases and 0 bases, there was a span of 9 bases. Germline values: CDR1 KGHSH, CDR2 LQKENI. CDR3 amino acids: CASSPPLNLAKNIQYF. As DNA, the CDR3 is TGTGCCAGCTCACCACCGCTTAACTTAGCCAAAAACATTCAGTACTTC. The variable domain in full, completed from reference TRBV18 and TRBJ2-4, reads NAGVMQNPRHLVRRRGQEARLRCSPMKGHSHVYWYRQLPEEGLKFMVYLQKENIIDESGMPKERFSAEFPKEGPSILRIQQVVRGDSAAYFCASSPPLNLAKNIQYFGAGTRLSVL.

This clonotype has just a few counts. The V call is TRBV6-5, the J call TRBJ2-7, with TRBD2 identical over 13 bases. CDR1 and CDR2 (germline): MNHEY, SVGAGI. The CDR3 length is 14 residues. V lost 6 bases and J lost 7; bases outside the gene matches: 6. The CDR3: CASSQLAGGPEQYF. Written as DNA, the CDR3 is TGTGCCAGCAGCCAACTAGCGGGAGGGCCAGAGCAGTACTTC.

CDR3: CSAELQDHNEQFF. CDR3 nucleotide sequence: TGCAGTGCTGAGCTGCAGGACCACAATGAGCAGTTCTTC. The chain recombines TRBV20-1 with TRBJ2-1; D is unresolved. The CDR3 has 13 residues. CDR1 and CDR2 from the germline V gene are DFQATT and SNEGSKA (reference sequence). Trimming took 5 bases from V and 5 from J, leaving 13 bases between them.

This chain connects TRBV7-3 to TRBJ2-6, with D perhaps TRBD1 (6 bases). Trimming cost V 3 bases and J 0 bases, with 6 bases left between them. CDR3 length: 15 residues. CDR1 is SGHTA, CDR2 FQGTGA, per germline. CDR3 in DNA: TGTGCCAGCAGCTTGGGACACTCTGGGGCCAACGTCCTGACTTTC. Translating gives CASSLGHSGANVLTF.

This chain connects TRBV11-2 to TRBJ2-1; the match to TRBD2 covers 11 bases. V was pared by 2 bases and J by 0 bases, with 6 bases of the junction left unmatched. Germline lookup yields CDR1 SGHAT and CDR2 FQNNGV. The CDR3 is 18 amino acids. CDR3 sequence (DNA): TGTGCCAGCAGCTTACGTAGCGGGGGGGCGGGCTCCTACAATGAGCAGTTCTTC. The encoded protein is CASSLRSGGAGSYNEQFF. Full variable domain (rest looked up from reference TRBV11-2 and TRBJ2-1): EAGVAQSPRYKIIEKRQSVAFWCNPISGHATLYWYQQILGQGPKLLIQFQNNGVVDDSQLPKDRFSAERLKGVDSTLKIQPAKLEDSAVYLCASSLRSGGAGSYNEQFFGPGTRLTVL.

The chain combines TRBV6-4 with TRBJ1-1; the D is unclear. The CDR3 has 14 residues. Deletions cut 6 bases from V and 1 base from J, with 12 bases between. The V gene's germline CDR1 is MRHNA and CDR2 SNTAGT. CDR3 loop: CASRAAFSNTEAFF. As DNA, the CDR3 is TGTGCCAGCAGAGCTGCCTTTTCGAACACTGAAGCTTTCTTT.

This clonotype has only a few counts. The V and J genes are TRBV20-1 and TRBJ2-1, with 9 bases lining up with TRBD2. V gave up 3 bases and J gave up 7 bases; unmatched junction bases: 7. CDR1 and CDR2 from the germline V gene are DFQATT and SNEGSKA (reference sequence). CDR3 size: 14 residues. The CDR3 loop reads CSAREGTSKNEQFF. The DNA for the CDR3 is TGCAGTGCTAGGGAGGGGACTAGCAAAAATGAGCAGTTCTTC.

This chain uses TRBV13 with TRBJ1-6; D is undetermined. The germline gives CDR1 PRHDT, CDR2 FYEKMQ (reference sequence). The CDR3 extends over 17 amino acids. Trimming removed 1 base at V and 2 bases at J, with 12 bases between. The CDR3: CASSLAASQPYNSPLHF. The CDR3 DNA is TGTGCCAGCAGCTTAGCGGCCAGTCAACCCTATAATTCACCCCTCCACTTT.

This clonotype was found a few times. The chain carries TRBV29-1 and TRBJ2-7; the D gene is possibly TRBD1 (5 bases). This CDR3 has 12 residues. CDR1 and CDR2 (germline): SQVTM, ANQGSEA. Trimming removed 5 bases at V and 5 bases at J, with 13 bases between. In nucleotides, the CDR3 is TGCAGCGTTAAACCAGGGATCAACGAGCAGTACTTC. Translation: CSVKPGINEQYF.

In DNA form, the CDR3 reads TGTGCCAGCAGGAGCGGGGCGGTGGAGACCCAGTACTTC. This encodes CASRSGAVETQYF. This chain links TRBV12-3 or TRBV12-4 with TRBJ2-5; 7 nucleotides align to TRBD2. With V trimmed by 6 bases and J by 5 bases, 6 bases remained unmatched. The CDR3 consists of 13 residues.

This chain links TRBV4-2 with TRBJ1-2; 8 bases are a match to TRBD1. Germline CDR1 LGHNA, CDR2 YNFKEQ. Trimming removed 4 bases from V and 5 bases from J; junction bases left unmatched: 3. The CDR3 length is 13 residues. CDR3 bases: TGTGCCAGCAGCCCAGGGGGCGGGTATGGCTACACCTTC. Protein product: CASSPGGGYGYTF.

This clonotype occurred a few times. The genes are TRBV7-9 and TRBJ2-7, with 7 bases matching TRBD1. The J call is doubtful: the DNA matches TRBJ2-5 better. The CDR3 spans 15 residues. The germline V gene encodes CDR1 SEHNR and CDR2 FQNEAQ (reference sequence). CDR3 sequence: CASSLYRGYQETQYF. The CDR3 DNA reads as TGTGCCAGCAGCTTATACAGGGGATACCAAGAGACCCAGTACTTC.

In its sample, this clonotype was seen a few times. The chain joins TRBV25-1 to TRBJ2-7; tentatively, D is TRBD1 (6 bases). The V and J ends lost 1 base and 3 bases respectively, with 10 bases between them. The CDR3 covers 14 residues. Germline V gives CDR1 MGHDK, CDR2 SYGVNS. The chain's CDR3 is CASSEWEGGYEQYF. The CDR3 DNA sequence: TGTGCCAGCAGTGAATGGGAAGGGGGCTACGAGCAGTACTTC.

V and J are TRBV5-1 and TRBJ2-7, with 10 bases matching TRBD1. This CDR3 spans 15 amino acids. The ends lost 4 bases at V and 1 base at J; junction bases unmatched: 5. CDR1 is SGHRS, CDR2 YFSETQ, per germline. DNA of the CDR3: TGCGCCAGCAGCGCGACAGGGGGCGCTTCCTACGAGCAGTACTTC. Translation gives CASSATGGASYEQYF.

This clonotype was seen a handful of times. The gene calls are TRBV5-1 and TRBJ2-1; D is perhaps TRBD1 (5 bases). Trimming cost V 4 bases and J 5 bases, with 10 bases left between them. The CDR3 covers 13 residues. Per the germline V gene, CDR1 is SGHRS and CDR2 is YFSETQ. The CDR3 nucleotides are TGCGCCAGCAGCCAGGGCGAGGACAATGAGCAGTTCTTC. It specifies CASSQGEDNEQFF.

This clonotype appeared a few times. This chain uses TRBV24-1 with TRBJ2-1, with TRBD2 as a possible D gene (6 bases). Germline lookup yields CDR1 KGHDR and CDR2 SFDVKD. Trimming removed 7 bases from V and 12 bases from J, with 15 bases in between. The CDR3 consists of 12 residues. CDR3 sequence: CATSGEAHAQFF. For the CDR3, the DNA is TGTGCCACCAGCGGGGAGGCCCATGCGCAGTTCTTC.

This clonotype was counted a few times. The chain combines TRBV12-3 or TRBV12-4 with TRBJ2-7; 10 bases line up with TRBD1. The CDR3 consists of 14 residues. After removal of 7 bases from V and 3 bases from J, the junction contained 6 bases not matched to a gene. The CDR3 DNA is TGTGCCAGCATTCCGGGACAGGGGTACTACGAGCAGTACTTC. It yields the protein CASIPGQGYYEQYF.

This clonotype appeared a few times. The chain is built from TRBV4-1 and TRBJ2-7; D is unresolved. The germline V gene has CDR1 MGHRA and CDR2 YSYEKL. The V and J ends lost 0 bases and 3 bases respectively, with 9 bases between them. The CDR3 runs to 14 residues. This chain's CDR3 is CASSQEDGLYEQYF. CDR3 nucleotides: TGCGCCAGCAGCCAAGAAGATGGCCTCTACGAGCAGTACTTC.

The rearrangement links TRBV10-3 to TRBJ2-7; possible D gene TRBD2, 6 bases. With 8 bases removed from V and 3 bases from J, the gap between germline ends came to 20 bases. The V gene's germline CDR1 is ENHRY and CDR2 SYGVKD. This CDR3 has 15 amino acids. The CDR3 loop is CAIGTSQGKVYEQYF. Written as DNA, the CDR3 is TGTGCCATCGGAACTAGCCAGGGAAAGGTCTACGAGCAGTACTTC.

This clonotype was counted only a few times. The chain couples TRBV11-2 to TRBJ2-1; TRBD1 matches 8 bases. The CDR3 is 15 amino acids. The ends lost 5 bases at V and 8 bases at J; junction bases unmatched: 11. CDR1 is SGHAT and CDR2 is FQNNGV in the germline V gene. For the CDR3, the DNA is TGTGCCAGCAGCCCTGAACCAGGGGGCCGGGATGAGCAGTTCTTC. It encodes CASSPEPGGRDEQFF. Drawing the rest from reference TRBV11-2 and TRBJ2-1, the complete variable domain is EAGVAQSPRYKIIEKRQSVAFWCNPISGHATLYWYQQILGQGPKLLIQFQNNGVVDDSQLPKDRFSAERLKGVDSTLKIQPAKLEDSAVYLCASSPEPGGRDEQFFGPGTRLTVL.

The gene calls are TRBV4-1 and TRBJ2-7; 10 nucleotides match TRBD1. The length of the CDR3 is 15 residues. Germline CDR1 MGHRA, CDR2 YSYEKL. V dropped 4 bases and J dropped 4; count of bases not matched to a gene: 7. The CDR3 loop is CASSLGTGDLYEQYF. The CDR3 DNA reads as TGCGCCAGCAGCCTCGGGACAGGGGATTTATACGAGCAGTACTTC.